This T cell receptor beta chain was identified during a study of T cells in Graves' hyperthyroidism and ophthalmopathy. Findings and limits, study-wide: In simple terms, a model built on 13 V-J features told ophthalmopathy apart from stable hyperthyroidism.

Germline CDR1 is MNHEY and CDR2 is SVGEGT. Trimming removed 2 bases from V and 5 bases from J, with 9 bases in between. The CDR3 sequence is 13 residues long. Researchers barred patients who had uncontrolled infection, other autoimmune disease, pregnancy or lactation. This sample holds PBMCs from about 9.3 ml fresh peripheral blood. Amplification targeted TCR beta CDR3 regions from RNA transcripts. With the HTBI primer set, the TCR CDR3 went through a first round of RT-PCR. TCRdb re-called the multiplex PCR reads with MiXCR, one entry per CDR3 protein. The data contain around 600,000 distinct CDR3 sequences, roughly 15% of them singletons. This clonotype came up a few times. Its antigen is as yet unknown.

Sequences were obtained from blood. This sequence originates from a woman between 50 and 59 years old with Graves' ophthalmopathy. The genes are TRBV6-2 or TRBV6-3 and TRBJ2-5; unclear D gene. CDR3 amino acids: CASSYGGLETQYF. Here the CDR3 DNA reads TGTGCCAGCAGTTACGGTGGGCTGGAGACCCAGTACTTC.